These 5 T cell receptor beta chains were all obtained from the same sample, sequenced in a study of T cell repertoires in cytomegalovirus infection. For these TCRs, the target antigens are not known. Using its own MiXCR run on the reads, TCRdb lists one record per CDR3 protein. The sample carries 650,000 to 850,000 distinct CDR3 sequences, roughly 28% recorded once. The sample consisted of cultured CD8+ T cells from PBMCs, taken from culture after CMV antigen stimulation. Source of these receptors: a human donor in good health (CMV status not recorded). Some clones in this sample may be carry-over from other donors' samples.

Remarks on this clonotype: Relative to the germline gene, one junction end is altered; a read error may explain this. The chain couples TRBV7-9 to TRBJ1-4, with D perhaps TRBD1 (6 bases). Looked up from germline, CDR1 is SEHNR and CDR2 is FQNEAQ (reference sequence). The CDR3 totals 15 residues. This CDR3 is CASSSRGTLGEILFF. CDR3 DNA: TGTGCCAGCAGCTCGCGGGGGACATTGGGTGAAATACTGTTTTTT.

This clonotype was detected many times. The chain combines TRBV10-3 with TRBJ2-7, with 7 bases matching TRBD1. Germline CDR1 reads ENHRY; CDR2 reads SYGVKD. This CDR3 spans 15 amino acids. The V and J ends lost 4 bases and 1 base, in that order; junction bases with no gene match: 7. The CDR3 sequence: CAISVWQGESYEQYF. CDR3 nucleotide sequence: TGTGCCATCAGTGTGTGGCAGGGGGAATCCTACGAGCAGTACTTC.

The rearrangement joins TRBV9 to TRBJ1-1; D perhaps matches TRBD1 (5 bases). The V and J ends lost 0 bases and 2 bases respectively, with 14 bases between them. Germline values: CDR1 SGDLS, CDR2 YYNGEE. CDR3 length: 16 residues. The CDR3 DNA follows: TGTGCCAGCAGCGTAGGGGGGAGTCGACTCAACACTGAAGCTTTCTTT. It is translated as CASSVGGSRLNTEAFF.

This clonotype was recorded a few times. J is TRBJ2-1 and V is TRBV7-6; D perhaps matches TRBD2 (6 bases). This CDR3 region has 12 residues. V was pared by 5 bases and J by 7 bases, with 9 bases between. CDR1 is SGHVS and CDR2 is FNYEAQ in the germline V gene. DNA of the CDR3: TGTGCCAGCAGCGCAGGGAGGAATGAGCAGTTCTTC. This translates into CASSAGRNEQFF.

This clonotype was counted only a few times. V is TRBV6-1 and J is TRBJ1-6; 7 nucleotides align to TRBD1. V gave up 4 bases and J gave up 11 bases; unmatched junction bases: 8. The CDR3 sequence is 14 residues long. In germline, CDR1 is MNHNS, CDR2 SASEGT. CDR3 sequence: CASSGQGAETPLHF. The CDR3 DNA reads TGTGCCAGCAGTGGACAGGGTGCTGAGACACCCCTCCACTTT.